The clone carrying this TCR beta chain came up many times. What it recognizes is unknown. The data are from a study of CD8 T cells in ankylosing spondylitis. The CDR3 has 14 residues. V lost 5 bases, J lost 0 bases, and 9 bases lay in between. CDR1 is SGHRS and CDR2 is YFSETQ in the germline V gene. Using quantitative 5'-RACE with molecular barcodes, the authors made TCR beta libraries. TCRdb independently ran MiXCR on the 5' RACE reads; one entry per CDR3 protein. The sample yields 210,000 or so distinct CDR3 sequences, about 26% seen once. Study-wide findings and caveats: According to the report, clones linked to the disease were significantly enriched in matched synovial fluid samples taken from ankylosing spondylitis patients. Both synovial fluid and blood in reactive arthritis had previously been reported to carry some motif variants. Apparently characteristic of ankylosing spondylitis blood was a TCR beta motif (about 8 highly homologous variants).

The genes are TRBV5-1 and TRBJ1-5; D is perhaps TRBD1 (5 bases). The specimen sequenced was blood, either unsorted or a sorted T cell fraction (not recorded which). This sequence was found in a male donor with ankylosing spondylitis or in good health (not recorded which). The chain's CDR3 is CASSVGDSNQPQHF. The DNA for the CDR3 is TGCGCCAGCAGTGTAGGGGATAGCAATCAGCCCCAGCATTTT.